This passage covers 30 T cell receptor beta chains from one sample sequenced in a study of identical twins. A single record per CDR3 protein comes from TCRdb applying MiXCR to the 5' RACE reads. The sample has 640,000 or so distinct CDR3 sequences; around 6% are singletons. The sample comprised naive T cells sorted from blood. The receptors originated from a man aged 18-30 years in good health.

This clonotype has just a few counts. CDR3 amino acids: CARGQTGIYEQYF. CDR3 sequence (DNA): TGTGCTCGAGGGCAGACAGGGATTTACGAGCAGTACTTC. V gene TRBV30 combines with J gene TRBJ2-7; the match to TRBD1 covers 7 bases. CDR1 and CDR2 (germline): GTSNPN, SVGIG (reference sequence). The CDR3 has 13 amino acids.

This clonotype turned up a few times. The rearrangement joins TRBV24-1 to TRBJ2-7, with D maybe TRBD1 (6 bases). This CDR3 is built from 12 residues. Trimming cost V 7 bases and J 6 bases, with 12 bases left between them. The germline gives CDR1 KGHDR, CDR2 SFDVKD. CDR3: CATSRDTAEQYF. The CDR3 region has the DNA TGTGCCACCAGCCGGGACACAGCCGAGCAGTACTTC.

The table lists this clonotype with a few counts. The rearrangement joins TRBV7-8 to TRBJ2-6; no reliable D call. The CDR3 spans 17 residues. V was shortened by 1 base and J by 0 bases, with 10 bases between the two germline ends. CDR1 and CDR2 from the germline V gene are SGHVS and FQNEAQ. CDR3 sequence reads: CASSLVRTYSGANVLTF. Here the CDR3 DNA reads TGTGCCAGCAGCTTAGTACGGACCTACTCTGGGGCCAACGTCCTGACTTTC.

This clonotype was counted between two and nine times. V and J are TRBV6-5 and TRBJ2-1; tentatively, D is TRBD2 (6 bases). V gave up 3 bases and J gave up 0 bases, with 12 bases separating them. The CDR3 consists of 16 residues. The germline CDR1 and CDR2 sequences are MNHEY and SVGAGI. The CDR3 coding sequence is TGTGCCAGCAGTTATGGCGGAGGGAGCTCCTACAATGAGCAGTTCTTC. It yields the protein CASSYGGGSSYNEQFF.

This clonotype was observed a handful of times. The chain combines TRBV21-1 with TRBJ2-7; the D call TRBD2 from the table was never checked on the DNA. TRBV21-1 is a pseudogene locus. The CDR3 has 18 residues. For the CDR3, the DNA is TGTGCCAGCAGCAAAAAAAAAACTCACGGCGGGAGGACTTACGAGCAGTACGTC. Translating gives CASSKKKTHGGRTYEQYV.

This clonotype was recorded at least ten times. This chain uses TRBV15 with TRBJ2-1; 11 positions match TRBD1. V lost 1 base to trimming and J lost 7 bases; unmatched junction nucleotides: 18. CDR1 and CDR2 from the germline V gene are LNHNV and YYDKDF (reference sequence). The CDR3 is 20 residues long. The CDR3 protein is CATSRGLLFLRDRGENEQFF. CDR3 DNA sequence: TGTGCCACCAGCAGAGGACTCTTGTTCTTGAGGGACAGGGGGGAGAATGAGCAGTTCTTC.

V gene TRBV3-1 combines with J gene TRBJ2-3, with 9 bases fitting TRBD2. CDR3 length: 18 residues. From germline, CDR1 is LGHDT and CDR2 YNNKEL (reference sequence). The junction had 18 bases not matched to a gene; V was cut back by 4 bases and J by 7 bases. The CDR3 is CASSLRLAESRRLNTQYF. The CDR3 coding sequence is TGTGCCAGCAGCCTTAGACTAGCGGAGAGTCGCCGATTGAATACGCAGTATTTT.

DNA for the CDR3: TGCAGCGTTGCGGGGCGTTCCAGGGAGCTTAACTATGGCTACACCTTC. It specifies CSVAGRSRELNYGYTF. This chain links TRBV29-1 with TRBJ1-2; D might be TRBD1 (5 bases). Germline V gene sequence: CDR1 SQVTM, CDR2 ANQGSEA. V gave up 4 bases and J gave up 1 base, with 19 bases separating them. This CDR3 has 16 amino acids.

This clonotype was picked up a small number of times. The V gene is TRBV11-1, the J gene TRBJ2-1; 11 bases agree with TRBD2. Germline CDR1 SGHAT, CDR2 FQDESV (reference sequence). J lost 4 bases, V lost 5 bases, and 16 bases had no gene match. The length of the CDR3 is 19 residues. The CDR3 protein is CASSPRVAGGPSQYNEQFF. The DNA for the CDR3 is TGTGCCAGCAGCCCTCGGGTAGCGGGAGGGCCTTCACAATACAATGAGCAGTTCTTC.

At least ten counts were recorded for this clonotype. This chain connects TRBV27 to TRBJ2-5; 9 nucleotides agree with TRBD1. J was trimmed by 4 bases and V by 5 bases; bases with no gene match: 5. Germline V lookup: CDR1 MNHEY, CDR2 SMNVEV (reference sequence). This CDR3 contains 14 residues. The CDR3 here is CASSVATGGETQYF. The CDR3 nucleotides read TGTGCCAGCAGTGTAGCGACAGGGGGAGAGACCCAGTACTTC.

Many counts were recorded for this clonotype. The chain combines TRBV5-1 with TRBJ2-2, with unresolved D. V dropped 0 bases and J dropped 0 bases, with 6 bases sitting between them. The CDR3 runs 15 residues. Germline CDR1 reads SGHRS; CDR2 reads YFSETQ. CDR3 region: CASSLVRPNTGELFF. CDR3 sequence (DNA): TGCGCCAGCAGCTTGGTACGGCCGAACACCGGGGAGCTGTTTTTT.

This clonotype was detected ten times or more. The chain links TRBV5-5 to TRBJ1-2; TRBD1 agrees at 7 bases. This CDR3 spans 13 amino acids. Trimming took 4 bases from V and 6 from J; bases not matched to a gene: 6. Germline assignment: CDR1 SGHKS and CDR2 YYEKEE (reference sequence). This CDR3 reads CASSPRDSDGYTF. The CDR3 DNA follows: TGTGCCAGCAGCCCCCGGGACAGTGATGGCTACACCTTC. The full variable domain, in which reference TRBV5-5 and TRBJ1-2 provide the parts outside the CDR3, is DAGVTQSPTHLIKTRGQQVTLRCSPISGHKSVSWYQQVLGQGPQFIFQYYEKEERGRGNFPDRFSARQFPNYSSELNVNALLLGDSALYLCASSPRDSDGYTFGSGTRLTVV.

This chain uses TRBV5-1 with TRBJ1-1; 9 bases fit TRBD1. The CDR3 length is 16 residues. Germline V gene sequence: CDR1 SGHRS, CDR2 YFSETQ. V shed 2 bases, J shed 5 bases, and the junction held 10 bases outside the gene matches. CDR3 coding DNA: TGCGCCAGCAGCTTTTCCATTACAGGGGGCGCGACTGAAGCTTTCTTT. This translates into CASSFSITGGATEAFF.

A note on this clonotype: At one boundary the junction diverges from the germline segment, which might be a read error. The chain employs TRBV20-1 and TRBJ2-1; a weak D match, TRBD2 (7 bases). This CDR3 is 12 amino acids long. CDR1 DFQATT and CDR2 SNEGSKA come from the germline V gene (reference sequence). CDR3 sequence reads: CSATPGGGAQDF. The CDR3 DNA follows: TGCAGTGCTACCCCCGGCGGGGGCGCTCAGGATTTC.

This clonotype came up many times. CDR3 nucleotide sequence: TGCGCCAGCAGCCAAGGGTTTCCCAATCCGCAGTATTTT. Its translation is CASSQGFPNPQYF. The J gene is TRBJ2-3, the V gene TRBV4-3; D remains unclear. Germline V gene data show CDR1 as LGHNA and CDR2 as YSLEER. Trimming cost V 1 base and J 10 bases, with 12 bases left between them. CDR3 size: 13 residues.

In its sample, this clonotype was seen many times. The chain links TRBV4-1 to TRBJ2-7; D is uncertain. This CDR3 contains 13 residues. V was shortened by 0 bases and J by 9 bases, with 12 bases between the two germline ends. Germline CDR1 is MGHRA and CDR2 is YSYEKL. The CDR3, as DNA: TGCGCCAGCAGCCAAGATGTGGTAACTCGGCAGTACGTC. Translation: CASSQDVVTRQYV.

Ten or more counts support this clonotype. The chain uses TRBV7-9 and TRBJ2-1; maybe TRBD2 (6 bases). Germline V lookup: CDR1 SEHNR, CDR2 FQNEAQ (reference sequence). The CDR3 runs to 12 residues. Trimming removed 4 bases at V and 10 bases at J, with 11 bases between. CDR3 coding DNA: TGTGCCAGCAGCTCAAATAGCGGAGAGCAGTTCTTC. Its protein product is CASSSNSGEQFF.

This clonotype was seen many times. This CDR3 reads CASSLDGSRVGTQYF. As DNA, the CDR3 is TGTGCCAGCAGCTTAGATGGCAGCAGGGTAGGGACCCAGTACTTC. The V call is TRBV7-2, the J call TRBJ2-5; the D gene is possibly TRBD1 (5 bases). CDR1 SGHTA and CDR2 FQGNSA come from the germline V gene. The CDR3 sequence is 15 residues long. The V gene lost 1 base and the J gene lost 7 bases, with 16 bases spanning the gap.

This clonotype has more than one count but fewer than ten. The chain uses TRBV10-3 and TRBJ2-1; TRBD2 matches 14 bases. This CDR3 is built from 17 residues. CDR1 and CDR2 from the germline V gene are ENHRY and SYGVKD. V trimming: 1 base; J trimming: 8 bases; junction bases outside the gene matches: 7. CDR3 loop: CAISEFGTSGSRDEQFF. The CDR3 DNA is TGTGCCATCAGTGAGTTTGGGACTAGCGGGAGTAGGGATGAGCAGTTCTTC.

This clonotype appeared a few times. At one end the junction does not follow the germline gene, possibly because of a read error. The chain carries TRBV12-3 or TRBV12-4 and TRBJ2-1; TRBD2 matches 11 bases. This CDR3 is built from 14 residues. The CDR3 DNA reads TGTGCCAGCAGTTCGGGGGGACTAGCGGCAGCGGGGTCCTTC. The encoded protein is CASSSGGLAAAGSF.

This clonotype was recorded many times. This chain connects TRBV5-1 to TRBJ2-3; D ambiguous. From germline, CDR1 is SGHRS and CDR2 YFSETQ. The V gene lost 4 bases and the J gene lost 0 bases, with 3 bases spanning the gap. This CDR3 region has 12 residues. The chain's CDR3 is CASSQSTDTQYF. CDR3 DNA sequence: TGCGCCAGCAGCCAGAGCACAGATACGCAGTATTTT.

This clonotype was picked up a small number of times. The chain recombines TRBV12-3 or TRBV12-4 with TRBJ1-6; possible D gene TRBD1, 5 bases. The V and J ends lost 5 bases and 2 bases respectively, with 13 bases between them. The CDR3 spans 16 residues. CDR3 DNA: TGTGCCAGCAGTCCAAGTGGAGGGGCCTATAATTCACCCCTCCACTTT. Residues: CASSPSGGAYNSPLHF.

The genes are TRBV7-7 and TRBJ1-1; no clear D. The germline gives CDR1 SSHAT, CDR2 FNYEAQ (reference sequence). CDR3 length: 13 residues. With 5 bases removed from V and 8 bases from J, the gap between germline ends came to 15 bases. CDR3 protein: CASSPRPGGEAFF. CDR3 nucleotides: TGTGCCAGCAGCCCCCGGCCCGGAGGGGAAGCTTTCTTT.

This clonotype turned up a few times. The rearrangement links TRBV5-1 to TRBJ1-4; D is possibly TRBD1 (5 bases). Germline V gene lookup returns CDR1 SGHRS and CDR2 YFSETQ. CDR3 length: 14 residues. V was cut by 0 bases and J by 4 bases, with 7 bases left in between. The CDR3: CASSLVGLNEKLFF. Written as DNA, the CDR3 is TGCGCCAGCAGCTTGGTGGGACTTAATGAAAAACTGTTTTTT.

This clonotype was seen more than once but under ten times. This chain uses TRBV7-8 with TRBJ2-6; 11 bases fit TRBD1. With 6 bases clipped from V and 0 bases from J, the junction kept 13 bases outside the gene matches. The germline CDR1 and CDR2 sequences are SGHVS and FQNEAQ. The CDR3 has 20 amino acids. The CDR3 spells CASSAPGQGVDLSGANVLTF. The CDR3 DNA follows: TGTGCCAGCAGTGCCCCGGGACAGGGGGTGGACCTCTCTGGGGCCAACGTCCTGACTTTC.

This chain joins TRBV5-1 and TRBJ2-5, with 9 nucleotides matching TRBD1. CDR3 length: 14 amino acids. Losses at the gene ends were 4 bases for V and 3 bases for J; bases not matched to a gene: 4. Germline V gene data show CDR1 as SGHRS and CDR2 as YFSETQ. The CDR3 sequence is CASSGRTGEETQYF. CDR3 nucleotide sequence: TGCGCCAGCAGCGGTCGGACAGGGGAAGAGACCCAGTACTTC.

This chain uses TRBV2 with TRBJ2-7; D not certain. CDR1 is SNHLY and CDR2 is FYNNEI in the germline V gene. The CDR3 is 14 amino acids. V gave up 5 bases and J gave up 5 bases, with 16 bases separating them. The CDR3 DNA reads TGTGCCAGCAGTCGGAAGCAGCATGACGACGAGCAGTACTTC. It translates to CASSRKQHDDEQYF.

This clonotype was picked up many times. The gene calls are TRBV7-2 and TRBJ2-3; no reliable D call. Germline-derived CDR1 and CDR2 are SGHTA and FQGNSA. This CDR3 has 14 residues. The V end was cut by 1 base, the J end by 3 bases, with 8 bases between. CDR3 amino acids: CASSLERLTDTQYF. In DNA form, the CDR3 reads TGTGCCAGCAGCTTAGAGAGATTGACAGATACGCAGTATTTT.

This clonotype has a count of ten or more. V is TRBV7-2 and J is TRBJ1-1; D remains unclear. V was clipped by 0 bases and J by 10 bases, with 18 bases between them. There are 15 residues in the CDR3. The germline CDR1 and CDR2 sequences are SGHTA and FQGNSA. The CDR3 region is CASSLARSAVHRAFF. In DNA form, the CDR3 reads TGTGCCAGCAGCTTAGCGAGGTCAGCGGTTCATAGAGCTTTCTTT.

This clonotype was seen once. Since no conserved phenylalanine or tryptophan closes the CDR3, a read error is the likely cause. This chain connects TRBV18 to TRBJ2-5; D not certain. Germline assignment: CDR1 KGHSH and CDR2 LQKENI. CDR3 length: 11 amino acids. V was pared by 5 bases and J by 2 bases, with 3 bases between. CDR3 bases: TGTGCCAGCTCAGTACAAGAGACCCAGTACTGC. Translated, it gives CASSVQETQYC.